Below, 27 T cell receptor beta chains from the same sample are listed, as sequenced in a study of OX40 agonist ivuxolimab in advanced cancers. Measured with immunoSEQ multiplex PCR; TCRdb has only the in-frame clones, and not every one. The sample records about 50,000 clones, roughly four fifths being singletons. The source was CD4+ or CD8+ T cells sorted from blood, collected in a trial of the OX40 agonist ivuxolimab. The source of these receptors is an adult with an advanced solid tumor such as melanoma, head and neck, liver or kidney cancer.

The rearrangement links TRBV5-1 to TRBJ2-1; 8 nucleotides agree with TRBD2. Germline V gene data show CDR1 as SGHRS and CDR2 as YFSETQ. The CDR3 extends over 15 amino acids. V gave up 3 bases and J gave up 9 bases; unmatched junction bases: 11. In DNA, the CDR3 is TGCGCCAGCAGCTCCGGACAGTCGGCGGGAGGTGAGCAGTTCTTC. It encodes CASSSGQSAGGEQFF.

V usage is TRBV18 and J usage is TRBJ2-7; maybe TRBD2 (6 bases). The CDR3 covers 13 residues. V was clipped by 1 base and J by 3 bases, with 7 bases between them. CDR1 is KGHSH, CDR2 LQKENI, per germline. CDR3 DNA: TGTGCCAGCTCACCACGGGACTTCTACGAGCAGTACTTC. The encoded protein is CASSPRDFYEQYF.

The chain links TRBV2 to TRBJ2-3; 13 nucleotides match TRBD2. After removal of 6 bases from V and 4 bases from J, the junction contained 1 base not matched to a gene. Germline V gene sequence: CDR1 SNHLY, CDR2 FYNNEI. CDR3 size: 14 residues. This chain's CDR3 is CASSGLAGADTQYF. As DNA, the CDR3 is TGTGCCAGCAGCGGACTAGCGGGAGCAGATACGCAGTATTTT.

The chain employs TRBV7-9 and TRBJ2-7; D gene unclear. The germline V and J ends were trimmed by 6 bases and 12 bases, with 21 bases remaining between them. CDR1 SEHNR and CDR2 FQNEAQ come from the germline V gene (reference sequence). This CDR3 contains 13 residues. The CDR3 region is CASSKDLKPPGYF. The CDR3 DNA reads TGTGCCAGCAGTAAGGACCTCAAACCTCCCGGGTACTTC.

For the CDR3, the DNA is TGTGCCAGCAGCTTAGGACCCGGCGCGGGGTACGAGCAGTACTTC. Protein: CASSLGPGAGYEQYF. This sequence joins TRBV7-2 and TRBJ2-7; TRBD2 might be the D (6 bases). CDR1 and CDR2 from the germline V gene are SGHTA and FQGNSA. V lost 1 base, J lost 4 bases, and 14 bases lay in between. The CDR3 has 15 amino acids.

This chain links TRBV7-9 with TRBJ2-7; the D gene is possibly TRBD2 (6 bases). Per germline, CDR1 SEHNR and CDR2 FQNEAQ (reference sequence). V was shortened by 5 bases and J by 3 bases, with 11 bases between the two germline ends. CDR3 length: 13 residues. The CDR3 bases are TGTGCCAGCAGCCTTGTGGGGGGCTACGAGCAGTACTTC. It is translated as CASSLVGGYEQYF.

This clone showed up just a few times. J is TRBJ1-2 and V is TRBV15; D is unclear. Trimming took off 0 bases at V and 6 bases at J, with 11 bases between the two ends. The CDR3 spans 14 residues. From germline, CDR1 is LNHNV and CDR2 YYDKDF (reference sequence). Written as DNA, the CDR3 is TGTGCCACCAGCAGAGATCCGAGACTGGATGGCTACACCTTC. Protein sequence: CATSRDPRLDGYTF.

This chain uses TRBV6-5 with TRBJ2-7, with 7 bases aligning to TRBD2. The CDR3 spans 14 residues. With V trimmed by 5 bases and J by 3 bases, 7 bases remained unmatched. Germline loops: CDR1 MNHEY, CDR2 SVGAGI. CDR3 coding DNA: TGTGCCAGCAGTGTCTCCGGGACTAACTACGAGCAGTACTTC. Residues: CASSVSGTNYEQYF.

The chain recombines TRBV5-6 with TRBJ1-4; D call uncertain. Looked up from germline, CDR1 is SGHDT and CDR2 is YYEEEE. This CDR3 has 17 residues. Trimming left V 0 bases short and J 0 bases short, with 12 bases between. The CDR3 protein is CASSLARNGATNEKLFF. CDR3 nucleotide sequence: TGTGCCAGCAGCTTGGCCCGGAATGGAGCAACTAATGAAAAACTGTTTTTT.

Here the CDR3 reads CASSPPTANSPLHF. DNA for the CDR3: TGTGCCAGCTCACCACCGACAGCCAATTCACCCCTCCACTTT. The genes are TRBV18 and TRBJ1-6; D is possibly TRBD1 (5 bases). This CDR3 is built from 14 residues. CDR1 is KGHSH and CDR2 is LQKENI in the germline V gene. V lost 0 bases, J lost 7 bases, and 7 bases lay in between.

This chain links TRBV7-8 with TRBJ1-6; no definite D call. V dropped 1 base and J dropped 10 bases, with 8 bases sitting between them. Germline V gene data show CDR1 as SGHVS and CDR2 as FQNEAQ. The CDR3 runs 13 residues. The CDR3 region has the DNA TGTGCCAGCAGCTTAGACCTGGGGTCACCCCTCCACTTT. The encoded protein is CASSLDLGSPLHF.

This clone has just one count. This rearrangement joins TRBV15 to TRBJ2-3; D not certain. Germline values: CDR1 LNHNV, CDR2 YYDKDF (reference sequence). This CDR3 contains 16 residues. Trimming left V 1 base short and J 2 bases short, with 13 bases between. CDR3: CATSRGSNGFTDTQYF. CDR3 DNA: TGTGCCACCAGCAGAGGTAGTAACGGATTCACAGATACGCAGTATTTT.

V gene TRBV27 combines with J gene TRBJ2-3; TRBD2 agrees at 7 bases. The CDR3 covers 23 residues. From germline, CDR1 is MNHEY and CDR2 SMNVEV (reference sequence). Losses at the gene ends were 6 bases for V and 6 bases for J; bases not matched to a gene: 36. CDR3 DNA: TGTGCCAGCAGCCGACCACGGTCCGGGGCCCTAGGCGAGGCGGGAGAAGTCGGGGATACGCAGTATTTT. Translating it yields CASSRPRSGALGEAGEVGDTQYF.

The rearrangement joins TRBV4-1 to TRBJ2-1, with D perhaps TRBD2 (6 bases). The germline V gene encodes CDR1 MGHRA and CDR2 YSYEKL. Trimming cost V 0 bases and J 4 bases, with 13 bases left between them. The CDR3 contains 16 residues. Here the CDR3 reads CASSQDSSGPYNEQFF. In DNA, the CDR3 is TGCGCCAGCAGCCAAGATTCCAGCGGGCCTTACAATGAGCAGTTCTTC.

The chain combines TRBV27 with TRBJ1-2; no definite D call. This CDR3 has 12 amino acids. V was clipped by 6 bases and J by 5 bases, with 10 bases between them. Germline CDR1 reads MNHEY; CDR2 reads SMNVEV (reference sequence). Here the CDR3 reads CASSLKGYGYTF. The CDR3 DNA reads as TGTGCCAGCAGCCTTAAAGGGTATGGCTACACCTTC.

The CDR3, as DNA: TGTGCCTGGAGTGTGGGTGGCTCTGGGGCCAACGTCCTGACTTTC. Translated, it gives CAWSVGGSGANVLTF. The genes are TRBV30 and TRBJ2-6; unclear D gene. The CDR3 sequence is 15 residues long. The V and J ends lost 0 bases and 0 bases respectively, with 6 bases between them. From germline, CDR1 is GTSNPN and CDR2 SVGIG (reference sequence).

This clone was counted between two and nine times. The chain is built from TRBV27 and TRBJ2-4; the D is unclear. The CDR3 runs 12 residues. The V gene lost 6 bases and the J gene lost 9 bases, with 12 bases spanning the gap. Germline V gene lookup returns CDR1 MNHEY and CDR2 SMNVEV (reference sequence). In DNA, the CDR3 is TGTGCCAGCAGCGCCACATTAGGCATTCAGTACTTC. Translation gives CASSATLGIQYF.

The V and J genes are TRBV27 and TRBJ1-2, with D tentatively TRBD1 (6 bases). The ends were cut back, 2 bases at V and 2 bases at J, with 9 bases in the middle. Germline assignment: CDR1 MNHEY and CDR2 SMNVEV (reference sequence). CDR3 length: 14 residues. In nucleotides, the CDR3 is TGTGCCAGCAGTTTAAAAGGGGGGAACTATGGCTACACCTTC. This encodes CASSLKGGNYGYTF.

This chain joins TRBV28 and TRBJ1-2; TRBD1 agrees at 7 bases. There are 14 residues in the CDR3. Germline trimming cut 8 bases from V and 8 bases from J; bases unmatched to any gene: 14. From germline, CDR1 is MDHEN and CDR2 SYDVKM. The CDR3 here is CASREVGTAGGYTF. In nucleotides, the CDR3 is TGTGCCAGCCGCGAAGTAGGGACAGCGGGCGGCTACACCTTC.

The chain carries TRBV6-1 and TRBJ1-5; the match to TRBD1 covers 9 bases. Germline V gene lookup returns CDR1 MNHNS and CDR2 SASEGT. The CDR3 has 14 amino acids. With V trimmed by 7 bases and J by 5 bases, 6 bases remained unmatched. The CDR3 region is CASNITGGYQPQHF. Written as DNA, the CDR3 is TGTGCCAGCAATATAACAGGGGGCTATCAGCCCCAGCATTTT.

This chain uses TRBV10-3 with TRBJ1-1; perhaps TRBD1 as D (5 bases). CDR1 ENHRY and CDR2 SYGVKD come from the germline V gene. The CDR3 loop spans 14 amino acids. V gave up 6 bases and J gave up 4 bases, with 15 bases separating them. The CDR3 loop reads CAISQVVGATEAFF. The CDR3 DNA sequence: TGTGCCATCAGCCAGGTCGTCGGGGCCACTGAAGCTTTCTTT.

The CDR3, as DNA: TGTGCCAGCAGTTACACCGGGACAGGGGGCCACTATGGCTACACCTTC. It codes for CASSYTGTGGHYGYTF. This sequence joins TRBV6-5 and TRBJ1-2; TRBD1 matches at 12 bases. V lost 2 bases, J lost 3 bases, and 4 bases stayed unmatched. The CDR3 runs to 16 residues. Germline V lookup: CDR1 MNHEY, CDR2 SVGAGI.

This clone was observed a handful of times. This chain links TRBV2 with TRBJ1-1; D not resolved. Germline assignment: CDR1 SNHLY and CDR2 FYNNEI. V lost 6 bases and J lost 11, with 16 bases in between. The CDR3 is 12 amino acids. Here the CDR3 reads CASRPGGRRAFF. CDR3 nucleotide sequence: TGTGCCAGCAGGCCGGGTGGGAGGAGGGCTTTCTTT.

This clone has just a few counts. The chain joins TRBV6-1 to TRBJ1-1; D might be TRBD1 (5 bases). Germline CDR1 and CDR2: MNHNS and SASEGT. The CDR3 extends over 16 amino acids. V was trimmed by 2 bases and J by 0 bases, leaving 13 bases between them. CDR3 amino acids: CASSERIGAMNTEAFF. CDR3 in DNA: TGTGCCAGCAGTGAAAGGATCGGGGCCATGAACACTGAAGCTTTCTTT.

The rearrangement uses TRBV9 and TRBJ1-2, with D hard to call. CDR1 is SGDLS and CDR2 is YYNGEE in the germline V gene. The CDR3 runs to 13 residues. V was cut by 0 bases and J by 5 bases, with 8 bases left in between. This CDR3 is CASSVARGYGYTF. The CDR3 DNA is TGTGCCAGCAGCGTAGCACGGGGTTATGGCTACACCTTC.

The chain joins TRBV5-4 to TRBJ2-5; no clear D gene. Germline V gives CDR1 SGHNT, CDR2 YYREEE (reference sequence). The V and J ends lost 2 bases and 5 bases respectively, with 13 bases between them. CDR3 length equals 14 residues. The CDR3 DNA reads as TGTGCCAGCAGCTTACCGCCCCCTTCGGAGACCCAGTACTTC. Its translation: CASSLPPPSETQYF.

This chain joins TRBV9 and TRBJ2-3; 8 bases are shared with TRBD1. CDR3 length equals 15 residues. J was trimmed by 6 bases and V by 5 bases; bases with no gene match: 11. Germline lookup yields CDR1 SGDLS and CDR2 YYNGEE. Here the CDR3 DNA reads TGTGCCAGCAGTCCCCGACAGGGGTTTGGCGATACGCAGTATTTT. Its translation: CASSPRQGFGDTQYF.